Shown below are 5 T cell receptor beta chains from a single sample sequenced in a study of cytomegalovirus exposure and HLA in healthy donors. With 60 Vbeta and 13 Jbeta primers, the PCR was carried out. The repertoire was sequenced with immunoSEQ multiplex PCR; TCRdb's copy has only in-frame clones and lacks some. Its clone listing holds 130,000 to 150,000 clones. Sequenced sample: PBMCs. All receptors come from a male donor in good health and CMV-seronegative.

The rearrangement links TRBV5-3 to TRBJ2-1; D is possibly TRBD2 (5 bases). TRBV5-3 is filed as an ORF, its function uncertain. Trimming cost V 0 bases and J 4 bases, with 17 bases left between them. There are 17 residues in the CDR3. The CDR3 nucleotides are TGTGCCAGAAGCTTGGGAAGGTTTTGGACTGGTTACAATGAGCAGTTCTTC. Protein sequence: CARSLGRFWTGYNEQFF.

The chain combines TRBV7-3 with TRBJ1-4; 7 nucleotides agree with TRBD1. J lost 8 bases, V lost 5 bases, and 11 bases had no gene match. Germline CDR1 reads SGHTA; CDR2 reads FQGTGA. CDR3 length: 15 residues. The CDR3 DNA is TGTGCCAGCAGCATCACAGGGGCGTTAGGAGAAAAACTGTTTTTT. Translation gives CASSITGALGEKLFF.

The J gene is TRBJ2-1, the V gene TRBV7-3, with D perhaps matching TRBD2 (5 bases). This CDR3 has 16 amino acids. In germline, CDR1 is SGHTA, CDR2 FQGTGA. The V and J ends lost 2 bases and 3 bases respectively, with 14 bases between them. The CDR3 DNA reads TGTGCCAGCAGCTTAGTGGGAATAGCGAACTACAATGAGCAGTTCTTC. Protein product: CASSLVGIANYNEQFF.

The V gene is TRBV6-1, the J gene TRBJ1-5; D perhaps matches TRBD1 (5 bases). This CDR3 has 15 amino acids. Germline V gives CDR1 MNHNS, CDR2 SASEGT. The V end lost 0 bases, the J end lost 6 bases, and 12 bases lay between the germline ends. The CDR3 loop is CASSEAGAKSQPQHF. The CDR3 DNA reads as TGTGCCAGCAGTGAAGCAGGGGCGAAAAGTCAGCCCCAGCATTTT.

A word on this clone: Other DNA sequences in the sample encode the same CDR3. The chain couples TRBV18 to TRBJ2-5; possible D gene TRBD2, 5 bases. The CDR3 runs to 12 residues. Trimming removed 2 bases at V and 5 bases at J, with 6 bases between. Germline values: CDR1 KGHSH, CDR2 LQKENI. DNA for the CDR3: TGTGCCAGCTCACCAAGAGGGGAGACCCAGTACTTC. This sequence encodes CASSPRGETQYF.